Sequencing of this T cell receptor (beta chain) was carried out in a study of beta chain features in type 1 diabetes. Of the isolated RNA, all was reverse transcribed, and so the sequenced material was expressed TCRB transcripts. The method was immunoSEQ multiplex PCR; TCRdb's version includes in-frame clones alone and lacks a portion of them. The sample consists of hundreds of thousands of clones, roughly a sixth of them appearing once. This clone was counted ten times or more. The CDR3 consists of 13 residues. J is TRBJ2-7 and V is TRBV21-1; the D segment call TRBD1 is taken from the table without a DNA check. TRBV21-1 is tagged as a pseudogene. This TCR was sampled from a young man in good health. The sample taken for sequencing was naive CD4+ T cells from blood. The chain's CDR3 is CASSKVPQGEQYF. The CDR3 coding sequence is TGTGCCAGCAGCAAAGTTCCCCAGGGTGAACAGTACTTC.